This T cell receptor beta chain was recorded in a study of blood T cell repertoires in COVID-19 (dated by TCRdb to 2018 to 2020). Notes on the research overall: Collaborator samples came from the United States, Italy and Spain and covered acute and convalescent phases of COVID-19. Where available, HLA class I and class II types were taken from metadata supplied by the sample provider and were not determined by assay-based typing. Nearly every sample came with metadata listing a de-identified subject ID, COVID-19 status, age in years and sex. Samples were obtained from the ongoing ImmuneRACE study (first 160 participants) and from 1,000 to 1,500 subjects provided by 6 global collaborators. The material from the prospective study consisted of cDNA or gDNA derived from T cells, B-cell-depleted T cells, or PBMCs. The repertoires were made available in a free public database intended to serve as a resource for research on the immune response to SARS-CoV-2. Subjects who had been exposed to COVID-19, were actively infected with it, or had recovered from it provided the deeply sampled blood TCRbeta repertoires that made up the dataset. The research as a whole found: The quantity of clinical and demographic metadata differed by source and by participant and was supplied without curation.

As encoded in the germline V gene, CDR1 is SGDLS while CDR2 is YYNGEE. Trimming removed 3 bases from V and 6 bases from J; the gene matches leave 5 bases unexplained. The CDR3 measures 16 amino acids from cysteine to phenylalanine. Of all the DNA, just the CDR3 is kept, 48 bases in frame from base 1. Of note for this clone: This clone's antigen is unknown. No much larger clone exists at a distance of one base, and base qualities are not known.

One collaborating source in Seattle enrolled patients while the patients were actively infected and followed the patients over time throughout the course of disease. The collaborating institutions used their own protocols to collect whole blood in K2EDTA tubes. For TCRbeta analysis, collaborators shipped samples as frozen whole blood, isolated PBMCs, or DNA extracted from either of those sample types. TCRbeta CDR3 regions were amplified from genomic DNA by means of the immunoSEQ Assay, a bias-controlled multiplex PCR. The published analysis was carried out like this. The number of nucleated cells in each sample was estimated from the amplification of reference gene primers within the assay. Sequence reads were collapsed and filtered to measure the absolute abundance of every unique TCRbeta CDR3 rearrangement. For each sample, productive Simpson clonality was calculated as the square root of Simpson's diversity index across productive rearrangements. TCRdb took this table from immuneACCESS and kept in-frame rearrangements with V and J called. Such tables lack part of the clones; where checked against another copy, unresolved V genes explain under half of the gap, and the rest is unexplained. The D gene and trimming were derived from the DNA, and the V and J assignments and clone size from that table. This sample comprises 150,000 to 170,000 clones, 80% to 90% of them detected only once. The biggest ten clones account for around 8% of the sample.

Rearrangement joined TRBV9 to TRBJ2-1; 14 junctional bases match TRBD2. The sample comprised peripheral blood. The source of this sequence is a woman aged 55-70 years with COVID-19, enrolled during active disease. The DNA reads TGTGCCAGCAGCGCCCAGACTAGCGGGAGGGTCAATGAGCAGTTCTTC. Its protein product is CASSAQTSGRVNEQFF.